These 28 T cell receptor beta chains originate from one sample sequenced in a study of T cell responses to AZD1222 COVID-19 vaccine. Clones were sequenced by immunoSEQ multiplex PCR, and TCRdb holds only the in-frame ones, with some missing. The sample has approximately 100,000 clones, approximately 87% seen once. Specimen: peripheral blood, collected on day 0 of AZD1222 vaccination. The source of these receptors is an adult in good health.

J is TRBJ1-4 and V is TRBV9; D is unresolved. The CDR3 runs to 13 residues. CDR1 is SGDLS, CDR2 YYNGEE, per germline. Between the trimmed V and J ends, which lost 3 bases and 8 bases, there was a span of 11 bases. For the CDR3, the DNA is TGTGCCAGCAGCGCCCCTTGGGAGGAAAAACTGTTTTTT. It translates to CASSAPWEEKLFF.

V is TRBV30 and J is TRBJ1-1; tentative D call: TRBD1 (5 bases). Trimming stripped 5 bases from V and 1 base from J, with 11 bases between. The CDR3 has 13 amino acids. Germline CDR1 is GTSNPN and CDR2 is SVGIG (reference sequence). The CDR3 bases are TGTGCCTGGGTCATGGGGCGGAACACTGAAGCTTTCTTT. Amino acid sequence: CAWVMGRNTEAFF.

The CDR3 spells CASSLDRNQPQHF. In nucleotides, the CDR3 is TGTGCCAGCAGCTTAGATCGCAATCAGCCCCAGCATTTT. The rearrangement uses TRBV11-2 and TRBJ1-5; no definite D call. V lost 0 bases and J lost 2, with 2 bases in between. This CDR3 spans 13 amino acids. The germline CDR1 and CDR2 sequences are SGHAT and FQNNGV.

The rearrangement links TRBV5-1 to TRBJ2-7; 9 bases agree with TRBD2. This CDR3 is built from 16 residues. J lost 0 bases, V lost 0 bases, and 4 bases had no gene match. Per the germline V gene, CDR1 is SGHRS and CDR2 is YFSETQ. The CDR3 coding sequence is TGCGCCAGCAGCTTGGAGCTAGCGGGAAGCTCCTACGAGCAGTACTTC. The encoded protein is CASSLELAGSSYEQYF.

The table lists this clone with a few counts. Other nucleotide sequences from this sample produce the same CDR3. The CDR3 region has the DNA TGCGCCAGCAGCTTGGCGGGGGGTAGAAATTCACCCCTCCACTTT. Translating it yields CASSLAGGRNSPLHF. The gene calls are TRBV5-1 and TRBJ1-6, with D perhaps matching TRBD1 (5 bases). This CDR3 spans 15 amino acids. CDR1 is SGHRS, CDR2 YFSETQ, per germline. Trimming left V 0 bases short and J 7 bases short, with 11 bases between. Based on the CDR3 plus reference TRBV5-1 and TRBJ1-6, the full variable domain is KAGVTQTPRYLIKTRGQQVTLSCSPISGHRSVSWYQQTPGQGLQFLFEYFSETQRNKGNFPGRFSGRQFSNSRSEMNVSTLELGDSALYLCASSLAGGRNSPLHFGNGTRLTVT.

The V call is TRBV2, the J call TRBJ2-7; the D gene is possibly TRBD2 (6 bases). Trimming left V 6 bases short and J 2 bases short, with 11 bases between. The germline CDR1 and CDR2 sequences are SNHLY and FYNNEI. The CDR3 consists of 13 residues. The CDR3 loop reads CASRRDPAYEQYF. The DNA of the CDR3 is TGTGCCAGCAGGCGGGATCCCGCCTACGAGCAGTACTTC.

The chain is built from TRBV18 and TRBJ2-1; D may be TRBD1 or TRBD2 (6 bases each). Germline lookup yields CDR1 KGHSH and CDR2 LQKENI. The V end lost 3 bases, the J end lost 7 bases, and 19 bases lay between the germline ends. The CDR3 covers 16 residues. The CDR3 DNA is TGTGCCAGCTCACCGCCCCCCTCGGGGGCTAGGAATGAGCAGTTCTTC. This translates into CASSPPPSGARNEQFF. The full variable domain, with the rest looked up from reference TRBV18 and TRBJ2-1, is NAGVMQNPRHLVRRRGQEARLRCSPMKGHSHVYWYRQLPEEGLKFMVYLQKENIIDESGMPKERFSAEFPKEGPSILRIQQVVRGDSAAYFCASSPPPSGARNEQFFGPGTRLTVL.

The chain links TRBV7-2 to TRBJ2-2; D possibly corresponds to TRBD1 (5 bases). The ends were cut back, 3 bases at V and 2 bases at J, with 13 bases in the middle. CDR1 SGHTA and CDR2 FQGNSA come from the germline V gene. The CDR3 runs 16 residues. Here the CDR3 reads CASSFQGSPNTGELFF. In nucleotides, the CDR3 is TGTGCCAGCAGCTTCCAGGGAAGCCCTAACACCGGGGAGCTGTTTTTT.

This chain joins TRBV20-1 and TRBJ2-1; the match to TRBD2 covers 7 bases. Germline CDR1 is DFQATT and CDR2 is SNEGSKA (reference sequence). The CDR3 has 16 residues. Trimming cost V 3 bases and J 9 bases; bases outside gene matches: 17. This CDR3 is CSASPLQRGRAIEQFF. The CDR3 DNA sequence: TGCAGTGCTAGTCCCCTCCAGCGAGGGAGGGCCATTGAGCAGTTCTTC.

The J gene is TRBJ2-5, the V gene TRBV5-4, with 7 bases lining up with TRBD2. The length of the CDR3 is 16 residues. Germline CDR1 reads SGHNT; CDR2 reads YYREEE (reference sequence). V dropped 4 bases and J dropped 5; count of bases not matched to a gene: 14. This CDR3 reads CASSAPGLLTGETQYF. Written as DNA, the CDR3 is TGTGCCAGCAGCGCCCCGGGACTACTGACCGGGGAGACCCAGTACTTC. The full variable domain, completed using reference TRBV5-4 and TRBJ2-5, is ETGVTQSPTHLIKTRGQQVTLRCSSQSGHNTVSWYQQALGQGPQFIFQYYREEENGRGNFPPRFSGLQFPNYSSELNVNALELDDSALYLCASSAPGLLTGETQYFGPGTRLLVL.

The V gene is TRBV5-6, the J gene TRBJ1-3; D may be TRBD1 (5 bases). The germline V gene encodes CDR1 SGHDT and CDR2 YYEEEE. V was pared by 0 bases and J by 2 bases, with 9 bases between. The CDR3 loop spans 15 amino acids. The DNA for the CDR3 is TGTGCCAGCAGCTTGGGCAGGGTTGCTGGAAACACCATATATTTT. It specifies CASSLGRVAGNTIYF.

This clone was counted a single time. The same CDR3 is also encoded by other DNA sequences in this sample. This chain joins TRBV19 and TRBJ2-7, with TRBD2 matching over 14 bases. CDR1 is LNHDA, CDR2 SQIVND, per germline (reference sequence). V lost 2 bases, J lost 7 bases, and 4 bases stayed unmatched. The CDR3 runs to 15 residues. Written as DNA, the CDR3 is TGTGCCAGTAGTATAACGGGACTAGCGGGAGATGAGCAGTACTTC. Protein sequence: CASSITGLAGDEQYF.

The gene calls are TRBV19 and TRBJ2-1; D gene unclear. This CDR3 spans 17 amino acids. Deletions cut 7 bases from V and 5 bases from J, with 24 bases between. Looked up from germline, CDR1 is LNHDA and CDR2 is SQIVND (reference sequence). The CDR3 spells CASTNNMRPRVNNEQFF. CDR3 coding DNA: TGTGCCAGTACCAATAATATGCGGCCTAGAGTCAACAATGAGCAGTTCTTC.

This clone was counted once. The rearrangement links TRBV7-3 to TRBJ1-2; TRBD1 aligns across 7 bases. Looked up from germline, CDR1 is SGHTA and CDR2 is FQGTGA. V gave up 5 bases and J gave up 3 bases; unmatched junction bases: 9. The length of the CDR3 is 15 residues. CDR3 nucleotide sequence: TGTGCCAGCAGCCCACACGGGACAGACCACTATGGCTACACCTTC. Translation: CASSPHGTDHYGYTF.

This clone came up once. The chain carries TRBV5-4 and TRBJ1-2, with a possible D match to TRBD1 (6 bases). CDR1 and CDR2 (germline): SGHNT, YYREEE (reference sequence). This CDR3 is built from 15 residues. The germline V and J ends were trimmed by 0 bases and 8 bases, with 17 bases remaining between them. CDR3 protein: CASSLGLQGPPGYTF. CDR3 DNA sequence: TGTGCCAGCAGCTTGGGACTTCAGGGGCCCCCGGGCTACACCTTC.

The genes are TRBV19 and TRBJ2-3; D might be TRBD2 (5 bases). The V end lost 7 bases, the J end lost 2 bases, and 13 bases lay between the germline ends. This CDR3 is built from 14 residues. Per the germline V gene, CDR1 is LNHDA and CDR2 is SQIVND (reference sequence). The CDR3 DNA sequence: TGTGCCAGTACCATGCTAGCAGCCACAGATACGCAGTATTTT. It translates to CASTMLAATDTQYF.

Comment on this clone: Other DNA sequences in this specimen translate into the identical CDR3. V gene TRBV6-5 combines with J gene TRBJ2-7; 14 bases agree with TRBD2. The CDR3 spans 15 residues. The J segment lost 2 bases and the V segment lost 5 bases, leaving 2 bases of the junction unmatched. The germline gives CDR1 MNHEY, CDR2 SVGAGI. The CDR3 DNA follows: TGTGCCAGCAGTAAGGGACTAGCGGGAGCCTACGAGCAGTACTTC. This gives the protein CASSKGLAGAYEQYF.

The chain combines TRBV28 with TRBJ1-3, with 7 bases fitting TRBD1. V gave up 7 bases and J gave up 0 bases; unmatched junction bases: 3. This CDR3 has 14 amino acids. The germline CDR1 and CDR2 sequences are MDHEN and SYDVKM. The chain's CDR3 is CASIPGGSGNTIYF. The CDR3 DNA sequence: TGTGCCAGCATCCCAGGGGGCTCTGGAAACACCATATATTTT. The full variable domain, with the rest looked up from reference TRBV28 and TRBJ1-3, is DVKVTQSSRYLVKRTGEKVFLECVQDMDHENMFWYRQDPGLGLRLIYFSYDVKMKEKGDIPEGYSVSREKKERFSLILESASTNQTSMYLCASIPGGSGNTIYFGEGSWLTVV.

The chain combines TRBV7-3 with TRBJ1-2; D is uncertain. Germline V gene lookup returns CDR1 SGHTA and CDR2 FQGTGA. Trimming took 1 base from V and 7 from J, leaving 13 bases between them. The CDR3 is made up of 14 amino acids. The CDR3, as DNA: TGTGCCAGCAGCTTAAGTGGTGCTATGGGTGGCTACACCTTC. This encodes CASSLSGAMGGYTF.

This sequence joins TRBV12-3 or TRBV12-4 and TRBJ2-7, with 8 bases that match TRBD1. Unmatched junction bases numbered 6, after V lost 5 bases and J lost 9 bases. This CDR3 spans 12 amino acids. The CDR3 protein is CASSRGQGWQYF. The CDR3 DNA follows: TGTGCCAGCAGTCGAGGACAGGGATGGCAGTACTTC.

This chain uses TRBV2 with TRBJ1-6, with D unresolved. The CDR3 length is 11 residues. Germline V CDR1 and CDR2: SNHLY, FYNNEI. V was cut by 7 bases and J by 12 bases, with 10 bases left in between. The DNA for the CDR3 is TGTGCCAGCAAGATTACAATACCCCTCCACTTT. Protein: CASKITIPLHF.

The chain couples TRBV5-1 to TRBJ2-2; unclear D gene. Germline CDR1 reads SGHRS; CDR2 reads YFSETQ. V was trimmed by 0 bases and J by 5 bases, leaving 11 bases between them. The CDR3 is 15 amino acids. The CDR3 DNA follows: TGCGCCAGCAGCTTGGGACCCTCCGGAACCGGGGAGCTGTTTTTT. This translates into CASSLGPSGTGELFF.

The chain carries TRBV20-1 and TRBJ1-1; D perhaps matches TRBD1 (6 bases). Trimming removed 3 bases at V and 8 bases at J, with 16 bases between. This CDR3 contains 13 residues. Germline V gene sequence: CDR1 DFQATT, CDR2 SNEGSKA (reference sequence). This CDR3 is CSASLNSGAEAFF. CDR3 coding DNA: TGCAGTGCTAGTTTAAATTCGGGGGCCGAAGCTTTCTTT.

The genes are TRBV12-5 and TRBJ2-5, with a tentative D call TRBD2 (6 bases). Germline CDR1 is LGHNT and CDR2 is FRNRAP. CDR3 length equals 13 residues. The germline V and J ends were trimmed by 6 bases and 2 bases, with 10 bases remaining between them. The CDR3 region is CASGLDYQETQYF. CDR3 bases: TGTGCTAGTGGCCTGGACTATCAAGAGACCCAGTACTTC.

CDR3: CASSMRGNNQPQHF. The CDR3 nucleotides read TGTGCCAGTAGTATGCGGGGTAACAATCAGCCCCAGCATTTT. This chain uses TRBV19 with TRBJ1-5; D is uncertain. Germline loops: CDR1 LNHDA, CDR2 SQIVND (reference sequence). Trimming took 3 bases from V and 3 from J, leaving 9 bases between them. This CDR3 region has 14 residues.

The CDR3 region has the DNA TGTGCCAGCAGCCAAGGGTCACGAGGGCTAGCGGGAGGGCCTCATGAGCAGTTCTTC. Its translation: CASSQGSRGLAGGPHEQFF. The V gene is TRBV4-2, the J gene TRBJ2-1; 12 nucleotides align to TRBD2. CDR3 length equals 19 residues. Germline CDR1 is LGHNA and CDR2 is YNFKEQ. After removal of 1 base from V and 8 bases from J, the junction contained 15 bases not matched to a gene.

The chain combines TRBV28 with TRBJ2-6; D is possibly TRBD2 (6 bases). Germline loops: CDR1 MDHEN, CDR2 SYDVKM. The CDR3 extends over 18 amino acids. V gave up 5 bases and J gave up 2 bases, with 19 bases separating them. CDR3 protein: CASSPQGLGGPGANVLTF. CDR3 nucleotides: TGTGCCAGCAGTCCTCAGGGCCTGGGGGGACCTGGGGCCAACGTCCTGACTTTC. Full variable domain (missing parts from reference TRBV28 and TRBJ2-6): DVKVTQSSRYLVKRTGEKVFLECVQDMDHENMFWYRQDPGLGLRLIYFSYDVKMKEKGDIPEGYSVSREKKERFSLILESASTNQTSMYLCASSPQGLGGPGANVLTFGAGSRLTVL.

This chain uses TRBV27 with TRBJ1-2, with D tentatively TRBD1 (6 bases). Trimming left V 2 bases short and J 2 bases short, with 6 bases between. Per germline, CDR1 MNHEY and CDR2 SMNVEV (reference sequence). The CDR3 is 13 residues long. The CDR3 bases are TGTGCCAGCAGTTTAGGACAGAACTATGGCTACACCTTC. Its translation is CASSLGQNYGYTF.